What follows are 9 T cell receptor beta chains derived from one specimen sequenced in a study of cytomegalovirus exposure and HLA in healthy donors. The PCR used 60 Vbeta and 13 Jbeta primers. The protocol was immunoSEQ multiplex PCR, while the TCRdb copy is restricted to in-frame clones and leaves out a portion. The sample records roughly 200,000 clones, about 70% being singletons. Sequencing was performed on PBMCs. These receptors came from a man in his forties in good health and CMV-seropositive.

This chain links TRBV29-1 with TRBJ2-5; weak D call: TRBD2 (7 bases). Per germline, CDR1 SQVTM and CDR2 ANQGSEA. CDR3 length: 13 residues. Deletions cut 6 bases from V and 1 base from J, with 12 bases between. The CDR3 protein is CSVGGGTQETQYF. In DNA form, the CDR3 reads TGCAGCGTAGGGGGGGGGACCCAAGAGACCCAGTACTTC.

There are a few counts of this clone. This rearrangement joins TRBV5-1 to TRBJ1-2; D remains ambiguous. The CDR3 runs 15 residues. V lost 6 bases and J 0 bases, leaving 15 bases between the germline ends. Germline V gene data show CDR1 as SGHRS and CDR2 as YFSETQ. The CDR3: CASKLGEAANYGYTF. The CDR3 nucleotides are TGCGCCAGCAAGCTTGGAGAGGCAGCTAACTATGGCTACACCTTC.

CDR3: CASSSGSSGANVLTF. CDR3 in DNA: TGCGCCAGCAGCTCCGGTAGCTCTGGGGCCAACGTCCTGACTTTC. This rearrangement joins TRBV5-1 to TRBJ2-6, with D unresolved. This CDR3 comprises 15 residues. Trimming cost V 3 bases and J 0 bases, with 7 bases left between them. Germline V gene lookup returns CDR1 SGHRS and CDR2 YFSETQ.

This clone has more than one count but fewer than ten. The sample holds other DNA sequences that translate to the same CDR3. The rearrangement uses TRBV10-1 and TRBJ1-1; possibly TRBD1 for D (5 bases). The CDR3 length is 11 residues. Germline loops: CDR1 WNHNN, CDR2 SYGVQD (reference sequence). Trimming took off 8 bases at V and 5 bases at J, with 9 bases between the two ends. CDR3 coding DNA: TGCGCCAGCTCTCGGGGGACTGAAGCTTTCTTT. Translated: CASSRGTEAFF.

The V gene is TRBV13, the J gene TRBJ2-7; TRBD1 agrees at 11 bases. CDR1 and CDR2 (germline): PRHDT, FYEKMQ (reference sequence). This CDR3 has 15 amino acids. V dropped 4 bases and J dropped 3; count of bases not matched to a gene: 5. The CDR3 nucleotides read TGTGCCAGCAGCTCAGCCGGGACAGGGGGCTACGAGCAGTACTTC. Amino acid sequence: CASSSAGTGGYEQYF.

This CDR3 reads CASSLGGLTDTQYF. In DNA form, the CDR3 reads TGTGCCAGCAGCCTAGGGGGGCTCACAGATACGCAGTATTTT. V usage is TRBV7-9 and J usage is TRBJ2-3; TRBD1 or TRBD2 may be the D gene (6 bases each). CDR1 and CDR2 (germline): SEHNR, FQNEAQ (reference sequence). With 5 bases removed from V and 2 bases from J, the gap between germline ends came to 11 bases. The CDR3 consists of 14 residues.

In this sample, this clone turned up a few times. DNA for the CDR3: TGTGCCAGCAGCTTAACTCAGGGGATGGGCGAAAAACTGTTTTTT. It codes for CASSLTQGMGEKLFF. The chain combines TRBV7-2 with TRBJ1-4; D is possibly TRBD1 (6 bases). The CDR3 contains 15 residues. Germline loops: CDR1 SGHTA, CDR2 FQGNSA. V was trimmed by 2 bases and J by 8 bases, leaving 15 bases between them.

The CDR3 here is CASSLAGTPYRTDTQYF. DNA of the CDR3: TGTGCCAGCAGCCTGGCGGGGACTCCTTATCGCACAGATACGCAGTATTTT. V usage is TRBV27 and J usage is TRBJ2-3; D perhaps matches TRBD2 (6 bases). V lost 6 bases to trimming and J lost 1 base, with 20 bases between them. The CDR3 runs to 17 residues. Germline CDR1 and CDR2: MNHEY and SMNVEV (reference sequence).

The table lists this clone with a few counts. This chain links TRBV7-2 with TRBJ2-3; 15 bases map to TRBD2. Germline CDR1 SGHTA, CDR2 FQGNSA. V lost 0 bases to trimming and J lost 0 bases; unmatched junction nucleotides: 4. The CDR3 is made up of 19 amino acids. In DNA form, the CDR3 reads TGTGCCAGCAGCTTAGCGGGACTAGCGGGGGGCGGTAGCACAGATACGCAGTATTTT. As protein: CASSLAGLAGGGSTDTQYF.